This TCR beta chain came from a study of cytomegalovirus exposure and HLA in healthy donors. The study, taken as a whole, reports: Usually a TCR sequence was rare, but some public TCRs were found in many donors. Three CMV-associated chains proved CMV antigen-specific in vitro. Earlier analysis found most TCR beta V segments productive about 87% or about 30% of the time. In a later analysis, TCR beta V- and J-gene trimming showed a link to a missense DCLRE1C variant.

A multiplex PCR was run with 60 Vbeta primers and 13 Jbeta primers. Sequencing used immunoSEQ multiplex PCR; TCRdb keeps in-frame clones, though not all of them. The sample lists 140,000 to 150,000 clones, 80% occurring once. V was clipped by 7 bases and J by 8 bases, with 17 bases between them. This CDR3 spans 12 amino acids. Germline-derived CDR1 and CDR2 are SQVTM and ANQGSEA. Concerning this clone itself: The antigen is not known.

This sequence was found in a man aged 40-55 years in good health and CMV-seronegative. The genes are TRBV29-1 and TRBJ1-2; D might be TRBD1 (5 bases). The sample taken for sequencing was PBMCs. The CDR3 loop reads CSAGRGREGYTF. CDR3 bases: TGCAGCGCAGGACGGGGGAGGGAGGGCTACACCTTC.